These 20 T cell receptor beta chains were sequenced from one sample in a study of post-analysis software for immune sequencing data. Study-wide results and caveats: Four to six TRBV segments were more frequent in patients than controls; TRBV5-6, TRBV5-1 and TRBV20-1 belonged to this group.

TCR beta cDNA libraries had unique molecular identifiers. Via MiXCR, TCRdb re-called the PCR reads, giving one row per CDR3 protein. The sample consists of some 690,000 distinct CDR3 sequences, around 64% of them appearing once. Their antigen targets remain unknown. The sequencing input was blood. These TCRs come from a girl aged 2-10 years with multiple sclerosis.

The table lists this clonotype with a few counts. This rearrangement joins TRBV29-1 to TRBJ1-1, with D maybe TRBD1 (6 bases). The germline V gene has CDR1 SQVTM and CDR2 ANQGSEA. This CDR3 has 13 residues. The germline V and J ends were trimmed by 7 bases and 3 bases, with 15 bases remaining between them. The CDR3 here is CSAHRDQYTEAFF. The CDR3 DNA follows: TGCAGCGCTCACAGGGATCAGTACACTGAAGCTTTCTTT.

The chain employs TRBV20-1 and TRBJ1-2; 10 nucleotides line up with TRBD1. The length of the CDR3 is 15 residues. V trimming: 6 bases; J trimming: 5 bases; junction bases outside the gene matches: 12. Per the germline V gene, CDR1 is DFQATT and CDR2 is SNEGSKA (reference sequence). This CDR3 is CSARGQGQEVYGYTF. The DNA for the CDR3 is TGCAGTGCCAGGGGACAGGGGCAAGAAGTATATGGCTACACCTTC.

Comment on this clonotype: This sequence may be a read error, since a much larger clone differs from it by one base. The rearrangement links TRBV12-3 or TRBV12-4 to TRBJ2-1; D not certain. There are 12 residues in the CDR3. The V and J ends lost 2 bases and 10 bases respectively, with 9 bases between them. CDR3 amino acids: CASSLLGEEQFF. For the CDR3, the DNA is TGTGCCAGCAGTTTATTGGGCGAAGAGCAGTTCTTC.

Comments on this clonotype: At one end the junction does not follow the germline gene, possibly because of a read error. This sequence joins TRBV12-5 and TRBJ2-1; 10 bases map to TRBD1. The germline gives CDR1 LGHNT, CDR2 FRNRAP. This CDR3 region has 18 residues. The CDR3 coding sequence is TGCGCTAGTGGTTTGCCCAACTCGGGACAGGGGCAGAGAGGGGAGCAGTTCTTC. Amino acids: CASGLPNSGQGQRGEQFF.

This clonotype was counted between two and nine times. The chain couples TRBV7-2 to TRBJ1-2; D is unclear. Germline V gene data show CDR1 as SGHTA and CDR2 as FQGNSA. The V and J ends lost 5 bases and 5 bases respectively, with 15 bases between them. CDR3 length: 14 amino acids. CDR3 sequence reads: CASSPGRRDYGYTF. Here the CDR3 DNA reads TGTGCCAGCAGCCCAGGTAGACGAGATTATGGCTACACCTTC.

The chain employs TRBV2 and TRBJ2-7; 9 bases line up with TRBD1. The CDR3 contains 14 residues. Germline V gene data show CDR1 as SNHLY and CDR2 as FYNNEI. The junction had 4 bases not matched to a gene; V was cut back by 5 bases and J by 2 bases. The CDR3 is CASSSRQGAYEQYF. As DNA, the CDR3 is TGTGCCAGCAGTTCGAGACAGGGGGCCTACGAGCAGTACTTC. Based on the CDR3 plus reference TRBV2 and TRBJ2-7, the full variable domain is EPEVTQTPSHQVTQMGQEVILRCVPISNHLYFYWYRQILGQKVEFLVSFYNNEISEKSEIFDDQFSVERPDGSNFTLKIRSTKLEDSAMYFCASSSRQGAYEQYFGPGTRLTVT.

This chain connects TRBV20-1 to TRBJ2-7; D possibly corresponds to TRBD2 (5 bases). V was trimmed by 4 bases and J by 0 bases, leaving 13 bases between them. CDR1 DFQATT and CDR2 SNEGSKA come from the germline V gene (reference sequence). The CDR3 has 14 residues. In DNA form, the CDR3 reads TGCAGTGCTATCGAGTCGGGATACTCCTACGAGCAGTACTTC. It translates to CSAIESGYSYEQYF.

This rearrangement joins TRBV10-3 to TRBJ1-2; 12 nucleotides align to TRBD1. Trimming took 6 bases from V and 5 from J; bases not matched to a gene: 4. The CDR3 sequence is 14 residues long. Germline assignment: CDR1 ENHRY and CDR2 SYGVKD. The CDR3 region has the DNA TGTGCCATCAGCGGGACAGGGGGCGCGTATGGCTACACCTTC. This gives the protein CAISGTGGAYGYTF.

The rearrangement joins TRBV6-1 to TRBJ2-7; D may be TRBD2 (6 bases). Germline assignment: CDR1 MNHNS and CDR2 SASEGT. This CDR3 spans 15 amino acids. The ends were cut back, 0 bases at V and 3 bases at J, with 12 bases in the middle. Written as DNA, the CDR3 is TGTGCCAGCAGTGAAGCGTTTGGGGGAGGCTACGAGCAGTACTTC. Its translation is CASSEAFGGGYEQYF.

This clonotype has a single count. The J gene is TRBJ2-3, the V gene TRBV5-1; the D is unclear. With 3 bases removed from V and 0 bases from J, the gap between germline ends came to 11 bases. This CDR3 is built from 15 residues. Germline-derived CDR1 and CDR2 are SGHRS and YFSETQ. Here the CDR3 reads CASSSAPTSTDTQYF. The CDR3 DNA reads as TGCGCCAGCAGCTCCGCTCCCACTAGCACAGATACGCAGTATTTT.

This chain links TRBV5-1 with TRBJ2-4; D remains ambiguous. V shed 6 bases and J shed 1 base, with 2 bases lying between them. CDR3 length equals 11 residues. CDR1 and CDR2 (germline): SGHRS, YFSETQ. The CDR3 DNA reads TGCGCCAGCATGGCCAAAAACATTCAGTACTTC. Translated, it gives CASMAKNIQYF.

V gene TRBV20-1 combines with J gene TRBJ2-1, with D hard to call. Trimming took off 0 bases at V and 7 bases at J, with 10 bases between the two ends. The CDR3 sequence is 13 residues long. Germline CDR1 DFQATT, CDR2 SNEGSKA (reference sequence). CDR3 nucleotides: TGCAGTGCTAGAGACGGGCTAGGGAATGAGCAGTTCTTC. The encoded protein is CSARDGLGNEQFF.

This clonotype was counted between two and nine times. The V gene is TRBV11-2, the J gene TRBJ2-4, with 10 bases identical to TRBD2. Germline assignment: CDR1 SGHAT and CDR2 FQNNGV. Unmatched junction bases numbered 9, after V lost 5 bases and J lost 8 bases. This CDR3 comprises 15 residues. CDR3: CASSPGSSGSDIQYF. The CDR3 nucleotides read TGTGCCAGCAGCCCAGGGTCTAGCGGGAGTGACATTCAGTACTTC.

This clonotype has only a few counts. The chain uses TRBV29-1 and TRBJ1-1, with TRBD1 as a possible D gene (5 bases). The germline V and J ends were trimmed by 4 bases and 0 bases, with 6 bases remaining between them. Germline V gene sequence: CDR1 SQVTM, CDR2 ANQGSEA. CDR3 length: 12 residues. The CDR3 DNA reads TGCAGCGTTGGGGGCGTGAACACTGAAGCTTTCTTT. It specifies CSVGGVNTEAFF. The full variable domain, rest sourced from reference TRBV29-1 and TRBJ1-1, is SAVISQKPSRDICQRGTSLTIQCQVDSQVTMMFWYRQQPGQSLTLIATANQGSEATYESGFVIDKFPISRPNLTFSTLTVSNMSPEDSSIYLCSVGGVNTEAFFGQGTRLTVV.

This rearrangement joins TRBV20-1 to TRBJ1-1, with D perhaps matching TRBD1 (5 bases). The CDR3 consists of 12 residues. V was pared by 7 bases and J by 1 base, with 10 bases between. Germline V gene data show CDR1 as DFQATT and CDR2 as SNEGSKA (reference sequence). The CDR3 protein is CSVRAPNTEAFF. The CDR3 DNA reads as TGCAGTGTCAGGGCCCCGAACACTGAAGCTTTCTTT.

This clonotype showed up just a few times. The J gene is TRBJ1-1, the V gene TRBV4-3, with a possible D match to TRBD1 (5 bases). Trimming pared 1 base from V and 6 bases from J, leaving 9 bases between. This CDR3 has 13 amino acids. In germline, CDR1 is LGHNA, CDR2 YSLEER. Written as DNA, the CDR3 is TGCGCCAGCAGCCAAGGGGACGTCGCTGAAGCTTTCTTT. It is translated as CASSQGDVAEAFF.

The genes are TRBV18 and TRBJ2-5; D remains ambiguous. The germline gives CDR1 KGHSH, CDR2 LQKENI. The ends were cut back, 2 bases at V and 4 bases at J, with 11 bases in the middle. This CDR3 comprises 14 residues. The CDR3 coding sequence is TGTGCCAGCTCACCAAACTGGAATGTAGAGACCCAGTACTTC. Protein product: CASSPNWNVETQYF.

The chain combines TRBV7-9 with TRBJ2-1; D tentatively fits TRBD1 or TRBD2 (5 bases each). CDR3 length: 15 amino acids. The V end was cut by 5 bases, the J end by 6 bases, with 17 bases between. Germline V gene sequence: CDR1 SEHNR, CDR2 FQNEAQ (reference sequence). CDR3 sequence (DNA): TGTGCCAGCAGCCCGCTCGGACGGGGCGGCAATGAGCAGTTCTTC. This codes for CASSPLGRGGNEQFF.

The DNA of the CDR3 is TGCAGTGCTAGCGGCGGCCGGGCAAAAAAGGACTACACCTTC. Amino acid sequence: CSASGGRAKKDYTF. V gene TRBV20-1 combines with J gene TRBJ1-2, with D uncertain. Trimming removed 3 bases from V and 10 bases from J, with 21 bases in between. Germline loops: CDR1 DFQATT, CDR2 SNEGSKA (reference sequence). The CDR3 loop spans 14 amino acids.

This clonotype turned up a few times. The rearrangement links TRBV2 to TRBJ1-2; 10 nucleotides match TRBD1. This CDR3 is 13 amino acids long. The germline CDR1 and CDR2 sequences are SNHLY and FYNNEI. Germline trimming cut 5 bases from V and 8 bases from J; bases unmatched to any gene: 5. In DNA form, the CDR3 reads TGTGCCAGCAGTCCGGGACAGGGGAAGGGCTACACCTTC. This sequence encodes CASSPGQGKGYTF. Full variable domain (rest looked up from reference TRBV2 and TRBJ1-2): EPEVTQTPSHQVTQMGQEVILRCVPISNHLYFYWYRQILGQKVEFLVSFYNNEISEKSEIFDDQFSVERPDGSNFTLKIRSTKLEDSAMYFCASSPGQGKGYTFGSGTRLTVV.